The clone carrying this TCR beta chain was found a few times. Its cognate antigen is unknown. This sample stems from a study of T cells in Graves' hyperthyroidism and ophthalmopathy. Amplification targeted TCR beta CDR3 regions from RNA transcripts. HTBI primers were employed in a first-round RT-PCR of the TCR CDR3. TCRdb called the multiplex PCR reads again in MiXCR, with one record for every CDR3 protein. This repertoire shows roughly 500,000 distinct CDR3 sequences, roughly a quarter found once; its top ten account for around 11%. Findings of the study overall: Separation of ophthalmopathy from stable hyperthyroidism was achieved by a 13 V-J model. Most thyroid clonotypes with frequency above 0.001 were detected in blood.

The V end was cut by 5 bases, the J end by 4 bases, with 14 bases between. Germline V CDR1 and CDR2: MNHEY, SVGAGI. The CDR3 sequence is 14 residues long. The authors took PBMCs from 8.5 to 10 ml fresh peripheral blood. The rearrangement links TRBV6-5 to TRBJ1-1; D is unclear. The clonotype originates from a woman in her 30s with Graves' ophthalmopathy. Material for sequencing was blood. CDR3 sequence: CASSLLNGGTEAFF. In nucleotides, the CDR3 is TGTGCCAGCAGTCTACTTAATGGTGGCACTGAAGCTTTCTTT.